What follows is one T cell receptor beta chain and its context. The antigen remains undetermined. This entry is derived from a study of T-cell memory formation after mild COVID-19. Whole-study context: TCR clusters were mostly confined to one donor each. Study-wide findings and caveats: Of the contracting clones, CD4+ ones lay mainly in CM and EM, and CD8+ ones in EMRA.

Between the trimmed V and J ends, which lost 4 bases and 5 bases, there was a span of 11 bases. This CDR3 has 13 amino acids. The V gene's germline CDR1 is LGHNA and CDR2 YSLEER. TCR alpha and TCR beta cDNA libraries with sample barcodes and UMIs came from 5'RACE using constant-segment primers. One entry per CDR3 protein results from TCRdb running MiXCR on the 5' RACE reads. The sample yields 200,000 to 250,000 distinct CDR3 sequences, 8% to 9.5% seen once. Material: PBMCs or a T cell subset sorted from them (not recorded which). This receptor was identified in a young man who had mild COVID-19 (a few samples of this study predate the infection). Cell type and time point are not known. The chain combines TRBV4-3 with TRBJ1-1; D is ambiguous. The CDR3 region is CASSPTRRTEAFF. Written as DNA, the CDR3 is TGCGCCAGCAGCCCCACCCGGAGGACTGAAGCTTTCTTT.